This T cell receptor (beta chain) was obtained from a study of blood T cell repertoires in COVID-19. Libraries were prepared by immunoSEQ multiplex PCR; TCRdb keeps only in-frame clonotypes and omits some of them. The repertoire consists of about 100,000 clones, with 69% occurring once and the leading ten covering less than 6.5%. CDR1 and CDR2 from the germline V gene are SGHAT and FQNNGV. V lost 5 bases to trimming and J lost 6 bases; unmatched junction nucleotides: 10. The CDR3 has 15 amino acids. The rearrangement uses TRBV11-2 and TRBJ2-3, with 8 bases that match TRBD2. Sequenced input: peripheral blood. The TCR was taken from a man aged 80 or over with acute or convalescent COVID-19. CDR3 loop: CASSHEGLERDTQYF. CDR3 in DNA: TGTGCCAGCAGCCATGAGGGACTAGAGAGGGATACGCAGTATTTT.